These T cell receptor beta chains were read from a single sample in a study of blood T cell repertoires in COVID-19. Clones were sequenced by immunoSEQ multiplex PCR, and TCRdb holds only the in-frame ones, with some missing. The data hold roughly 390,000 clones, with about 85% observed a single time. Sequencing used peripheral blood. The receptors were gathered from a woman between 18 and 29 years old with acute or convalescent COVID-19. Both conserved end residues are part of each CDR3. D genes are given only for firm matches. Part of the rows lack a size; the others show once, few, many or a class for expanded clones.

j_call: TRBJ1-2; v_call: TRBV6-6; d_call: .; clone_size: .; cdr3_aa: CASSYWGGTEGGYTF; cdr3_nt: TGTGCCAGCAGTTACTGGGGAGGTACGGAGGGGGGCTACACCTTC
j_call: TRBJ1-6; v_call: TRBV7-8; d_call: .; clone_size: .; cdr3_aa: CASSLKGVWNSPLHF; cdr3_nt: TGTGCCAGCAGCTTAAAGGGGGTGTGGAATTCACCCCTCCACTTT
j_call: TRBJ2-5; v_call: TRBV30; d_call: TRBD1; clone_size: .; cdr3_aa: CAWTSGTGWGETQYF; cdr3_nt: TGTGCCTGGACATCCGGGACAGGGTGGGGGGAGACCCAGTACTTC
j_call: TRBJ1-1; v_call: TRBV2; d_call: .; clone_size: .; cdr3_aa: CASVEAGGIGLNTEAFF; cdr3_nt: TGTGCCAGCGTGGAAGCGGGGGGGATTGGGTTAAACACTGAAGCTTTCTTT
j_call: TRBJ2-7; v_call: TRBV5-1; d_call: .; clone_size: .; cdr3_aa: CASSLDGAYEQYF; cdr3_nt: TGCGCCAGCAGCTTGGACGGAGCCTACGAGCAGTACTTC
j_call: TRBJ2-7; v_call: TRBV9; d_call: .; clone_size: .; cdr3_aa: CASSVGFDSQAYEQYF; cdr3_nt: TGTGCCAGCAGCGTAGGTTTCGACAGCCAAGCCTACGAGCAGTACTTC
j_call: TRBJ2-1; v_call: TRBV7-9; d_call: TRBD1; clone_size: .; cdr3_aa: CASSPPDRAPYNEQFF; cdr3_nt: TGTGCCAGCAGCCCTCCTGACAGGGCTCCCTACAATGAGCAGTTCTTC
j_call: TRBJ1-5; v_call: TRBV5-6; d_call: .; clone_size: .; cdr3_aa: CASSFGSGSNQPQHF; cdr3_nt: TGTGCCAGCAGCTTTGGCTCTGGTAGCAATCAGCCCCAGCATTTT
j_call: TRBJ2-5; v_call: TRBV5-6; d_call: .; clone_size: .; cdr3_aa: CASSFPSRGQETQYF; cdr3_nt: TGTGCCAGCAGCTTCCCTTCGAGGGGGCAAGAGACCCAGTACTTC
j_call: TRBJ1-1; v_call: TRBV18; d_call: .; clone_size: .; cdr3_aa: CASSPAGRTEAFF; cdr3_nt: TGTGCCAGCTCACCAGCAGGGCGAACTGAAGCTTTCTTT
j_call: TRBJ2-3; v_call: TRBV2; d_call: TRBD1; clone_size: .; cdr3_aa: CASSANGQGGDTQYF; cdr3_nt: TGTGCCAGCAGCGCCAACGGACAGGGTGGGGATACGCAGTATTTT
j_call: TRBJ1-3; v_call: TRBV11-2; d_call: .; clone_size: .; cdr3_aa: CASTRTGTIGNTIYF; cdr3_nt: TGTGCCAGCACCAGAACCGGGACAATCGGAAACACCATATATTTT
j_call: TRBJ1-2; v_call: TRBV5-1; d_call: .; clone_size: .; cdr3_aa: CASSLAYRDTYSTNYGYTF; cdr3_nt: TGCGCCAGCAGCTTGGCCTATCGGGACACGTATTCGACTAACTATGGCTACACCTTC
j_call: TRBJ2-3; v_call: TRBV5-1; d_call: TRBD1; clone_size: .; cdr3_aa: CASSPGQGRTDTQYF; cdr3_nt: TGCGCCAGCAGCCCAGGACAGGGGAGGACAGATACGCAGTATTTT
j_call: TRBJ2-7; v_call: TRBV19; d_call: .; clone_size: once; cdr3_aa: CASSIAATAFEQYF; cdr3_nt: TGTGCCAGTAGTATCGCGGCGACAGCTTTCGAGCAGTACTTC
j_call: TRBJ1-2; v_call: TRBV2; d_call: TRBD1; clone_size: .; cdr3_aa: CASSPTGDGYTF; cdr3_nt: TGTGCCAGCTCCCCGACAGGGGATGGCTACACCTTC
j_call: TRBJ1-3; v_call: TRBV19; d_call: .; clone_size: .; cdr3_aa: CASRLMTESSGNTIYF; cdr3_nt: TGTGCCAGTAGACTAATGACGGAGAGCTCTGGAAACACCATATATTTT
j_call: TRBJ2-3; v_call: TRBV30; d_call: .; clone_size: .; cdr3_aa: CAWSAHQGSTDTQYF; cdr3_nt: TGTGCCTGGAGTGCTCACCAGGGGTCCACAGATACGCAGTATTTT
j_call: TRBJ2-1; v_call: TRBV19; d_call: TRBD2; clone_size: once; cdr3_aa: CASSPLAGGFDEQFF; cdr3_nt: TGTGCCAGTAGTCCCCTAGCGGGGGGGTTCGATGAGCAGTTCTTC
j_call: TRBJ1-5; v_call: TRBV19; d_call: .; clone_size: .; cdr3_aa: CASSAGAYSNQPQHF; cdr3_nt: TGTGCCAGTAGTGCCGGAGCCTATAGCAATCAGCCCCAGCATTTT
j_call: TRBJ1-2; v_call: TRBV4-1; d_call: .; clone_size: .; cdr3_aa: CASSQETGGRGYTF; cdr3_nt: TGCGCCAGCAGCCAAGAAACTGGGGGCCGGGGCTACACCTTC
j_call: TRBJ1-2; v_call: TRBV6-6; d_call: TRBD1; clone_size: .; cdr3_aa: CASSPLGTENYGYTF; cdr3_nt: TGTGCCAGCAGTCCCCTCGGGACAGAAAACTATGGCTACACCTTC
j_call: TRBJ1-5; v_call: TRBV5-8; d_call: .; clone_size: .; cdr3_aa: CASSSIHGRGEKPQHF; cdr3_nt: TGTGCCAGCAGCTCTATTCATGGGAGGGGTGAGAAGCCCCAGCATTTT
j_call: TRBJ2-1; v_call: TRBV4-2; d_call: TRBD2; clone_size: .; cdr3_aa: CASSLRTSGVSEQFF; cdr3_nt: TGTGCCAGCAGCCTTCGGACTAGCGGGGTGAGTGAGCAGTTCTTC
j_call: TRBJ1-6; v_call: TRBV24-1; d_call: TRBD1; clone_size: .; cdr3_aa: CATSDLRTGESPLHF; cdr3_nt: TGTGCCACCAGTGATTTGCGTACAGGGGAGTCACCCCTCCACTTT
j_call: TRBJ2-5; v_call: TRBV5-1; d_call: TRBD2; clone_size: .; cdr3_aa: CASSLIAGLIAETQYF; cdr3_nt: TGCGCCAGCAGCTTGATAGCGGGACTAATCGCGGAGACCCAGTACTTC
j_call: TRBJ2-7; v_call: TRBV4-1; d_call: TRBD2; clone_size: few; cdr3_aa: CASSQDHILWASGSFEQYF; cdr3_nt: TGCGCCAGCAGCCAAGATCATATCCTCTGGGCTAGCGGGAGCTTCGAGCAGTACTTC
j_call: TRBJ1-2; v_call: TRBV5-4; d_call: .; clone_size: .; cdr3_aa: CASSLEAGKVSYTF; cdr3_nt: TGTGCCAGCAGCTTGGAAGCAGGGAAGGTGAGCTACACCTTC
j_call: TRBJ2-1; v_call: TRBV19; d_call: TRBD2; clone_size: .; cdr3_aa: CASSPRHSGGRANEQFF; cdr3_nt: TGTGCCAGTAGTCCCCGACATTCTGGCGGGAGGGCAAATGAGCAGTTCTTC
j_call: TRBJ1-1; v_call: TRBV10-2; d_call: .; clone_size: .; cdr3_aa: CASTQDMTNTEAFF; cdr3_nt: TGCGCCAGCACCCAGGACATGACTAACACTGAAGCTTTCTTT
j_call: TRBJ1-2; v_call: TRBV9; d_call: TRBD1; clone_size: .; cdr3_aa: CASSVDPGQGGYTF; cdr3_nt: TGTGCCAGCAGCGTAGACCCGGGACAGGGAGGCTACACCTTC
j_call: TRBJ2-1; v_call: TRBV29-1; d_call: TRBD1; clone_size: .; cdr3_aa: CSVIDRGRGNNEQFF; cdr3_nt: TGCAGCGTAATCGACAGGGGTCGGGGAAACAATGAGCAGTTCTTC
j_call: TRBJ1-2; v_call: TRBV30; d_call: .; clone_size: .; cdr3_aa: CAWSLGGYGYTF; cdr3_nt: TGTGCCTGGAGTTTGGGAGGGTATGGCTACACCTTC
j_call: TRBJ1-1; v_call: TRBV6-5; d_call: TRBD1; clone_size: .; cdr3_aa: CASSSTGVNTEAFF; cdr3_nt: TGTGCCAGCAGTTCGACAGGGGTGAACACTGAAGCTTTCTTT
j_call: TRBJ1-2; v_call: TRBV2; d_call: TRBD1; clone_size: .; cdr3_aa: CASRQGQGVEYGYTF; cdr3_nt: TGTGCCAGCAGGCAAGGACAGGGGGTGGAATATGGCTACACCTTC
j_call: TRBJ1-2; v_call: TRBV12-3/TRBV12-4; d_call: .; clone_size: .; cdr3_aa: CASSFYNGYTF; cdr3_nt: TGTGCCAGCAGTTTTTATAATGGCTACACCTTC
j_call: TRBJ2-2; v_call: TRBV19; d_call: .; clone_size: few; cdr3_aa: CASSINWAELFF; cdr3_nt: TGTGCCAGTAGTATAAATTGGGCAGAGCTGTTTTTT
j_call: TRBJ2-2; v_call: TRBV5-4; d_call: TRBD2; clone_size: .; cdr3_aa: CASTSGGVSDTGELFF; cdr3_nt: TGTGCCAGCACCAGCGGGGGGGTTTCTGACACCGGGGAGCTGTTTTTT
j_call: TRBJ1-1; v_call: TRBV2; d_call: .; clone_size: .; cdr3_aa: CASSVQGTEAFF; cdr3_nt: TGTGCCAGCAGTGTTCAGGGGACTGAAGCTTTCTTT
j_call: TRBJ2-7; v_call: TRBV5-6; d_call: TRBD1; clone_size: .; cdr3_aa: CASSSTDRGTSYEQYF; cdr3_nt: TGTGCCAGCAGCTCCACGGACAGGGGAACATCCTACGAGCAGTACTTC
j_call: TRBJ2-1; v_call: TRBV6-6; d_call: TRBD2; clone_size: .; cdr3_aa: CASSSSSGRIEQFF; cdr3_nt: TGTGCCAGCAGTTCGAGTAGCGGGAGAATTGAGCAGTTCTTC
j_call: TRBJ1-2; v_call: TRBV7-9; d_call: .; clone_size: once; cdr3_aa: CASSLADRFNYGYTF; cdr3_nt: TGTGCCAGCAGCCTCGCCGACAGATTTAACTATGGCTACACCTTC
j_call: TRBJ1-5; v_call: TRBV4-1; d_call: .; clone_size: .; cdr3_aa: CASSQDGVNINQPQHF; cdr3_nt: TGCGCCAGCAGCCAAGATGGAGTGAATATCAATCAGCCCCAGCATTTT
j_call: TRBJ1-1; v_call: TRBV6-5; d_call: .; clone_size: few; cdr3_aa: CASSLDRYNTEAFF; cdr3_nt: TGTGCCAGCAGTTTGGACAGATACAACACTGAAGCTTTCTTT
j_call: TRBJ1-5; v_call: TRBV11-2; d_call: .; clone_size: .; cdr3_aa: CASSAAPGNQPQHF; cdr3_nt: TGTGCCAGCAGCGCGGCACCAGGCAATCAGCCCCAGCATTTT
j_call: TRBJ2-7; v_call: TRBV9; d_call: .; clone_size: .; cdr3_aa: CASSVGPLTSEQYF; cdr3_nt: TGTGCCAGCAGCGTAGGTCCCCTGACTAGTGAGCAGTACTTC
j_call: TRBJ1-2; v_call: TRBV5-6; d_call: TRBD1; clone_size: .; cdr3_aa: CASSPGTGVNYGYTF; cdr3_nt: TGTGCCAGCAGCCCTGGGACAGGGGTGAACTATGGCTACACCTTC
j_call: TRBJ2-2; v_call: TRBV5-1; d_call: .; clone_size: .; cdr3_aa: CASSLEVGRTNTGELFF; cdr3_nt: TGCGCCAGCAGCTTGGAGGTTGGCAGGACGAACACCGGGGAGCTGTTTTTT
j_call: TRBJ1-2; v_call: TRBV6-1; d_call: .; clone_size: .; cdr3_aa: CASSDTLDYGYTF; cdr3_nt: TGTGCCAGCAGTGACACCCTAGACTATGGCTACACCTTC
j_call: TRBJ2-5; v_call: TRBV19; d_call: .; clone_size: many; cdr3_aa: CASSIARDSVETQYF; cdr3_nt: TGTGCCAGTAGTATAGCTAGGGACTCGGTGGAGACCCAGTACTTC
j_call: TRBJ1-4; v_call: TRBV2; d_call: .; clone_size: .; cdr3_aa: CASRVGNEKLFF; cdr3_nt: TGTGCCAGCAGGGTTGGCAATGAAAAACTGTTTTTT
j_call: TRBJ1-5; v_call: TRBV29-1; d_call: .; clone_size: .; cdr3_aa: CSVEELWEGNQPQHF; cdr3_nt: TGCAGCGTTGAAGAATTATGGGAGGGCAATCAGCCCCAGCATTTT
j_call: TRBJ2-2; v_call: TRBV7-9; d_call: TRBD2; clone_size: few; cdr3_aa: CASSPGTMNTGELFF; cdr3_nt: TGTGCCAGCAGCCCCGGGACTATGAACACCGGGGAGCTGTTTTTT
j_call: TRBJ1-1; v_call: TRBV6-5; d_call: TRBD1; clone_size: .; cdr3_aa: CASTLGGQGATEAFF; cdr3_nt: TGTGCCAGCACTTTGGGAGGACAGGGGGCAACTGAAGCTTTCTTT
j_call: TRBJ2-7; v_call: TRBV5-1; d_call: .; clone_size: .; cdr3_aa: CASSLELGAHEQYF; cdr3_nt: TGCGCCAGCAGCTTGGAATTGGGGGCGCACGAGCAGTACTTC